These T cell receptor beta chains were read from a single sample in a study of CD8+ T cells in alopecia areata. Sequenced by immunoSEQ multiplex PCR; TCRdb stores in-frame clones only, minus some. The top ten hold 5% to 7% of the sample, which has some 150,000 clones, about 60% seen once. This material consisted of CD4+ T cells sorted from blood, taken at week 0. Receptor source: a human donor with alopecia areata. Each CDR3 is given with its conserved first and last residue. Each record gives: J gene, D gene, clone size, V gene, CDR3 protein, CDR3 DNA. D genes are given only for firm matches. Clone size is given for some rows only: seen once, a few or many times, or a class if the clone is expanded.

j_call: TRBJ1-1
d_call: .
clone_size: .
v_call: TRBV29-1
cdr3_aa: CSVEHTEAFF
cdr3_nt: TGCAGCGTTGAGCACACTGAAGCTTTCTTT

j_call: TRBJ2-7
d_call: .
clone_size: once
v_call: TRBV30
cdr3_aa: CAWSVQGYEQYF
cdr3_nt: TGTGCCTGGAGTGTACAGGGTTACGAGCAGTACTTC

j_call: TRBJ2-7
d_call: TRBD2
clone_size: .
v_call: TRBV7-2
cdr3_aa: CASSRGTSGIYEQYF
cdr3_nt: TGTGCCAGCAGCCGAGGGACTAGCGGGATCTACGAGCAGTACTTC

j_call: TRBJ1-1
d_call: .
clone_size: .
v_call: TRBV7-9
cdr3_aa: CASSSTGRGTEAFF
cdr3_nt: TGTGCCAGCAGCAGCACAGGGAGGGGGACTGAAGCTTTCTTT

j_call: TRBJ2-6
d_call: .
clone_size: .
v_call: TRBV6-5
cdr3_aa: CASTPRRSGANVLTF
cdr3_nt: TGTGCCAGCACCCCCCGGAGGTCTGGGGCCAACGTCCTGACTTTC

j_call: TRBJ1-6
d_call: .
clone_size: few
v_call: TRBV6-1
cdr3_aa: CASIEPTRDGSPLHF
cdr3_nt: TGTGCCAGCATCGAACCGACAAGGGACGGCTCACCCCTCCACTTT

j_call: TRBJ1-2
d_call: TRBD1
clone_size: .
v_call: TRBV5-1
cdr3_aa: CASSWDSDLYGYTF
cdr3_nt: TGCGCCAGCAGCTGGGACAGCGATCTCTATGGCTACACCTTC

j_call: TRBJ2-2
d_call: .
clone_size: .
v_call: TRBV15
cdr3_aa: CATSRDPAEELFF
cdr3_nt: TGTGCCACCAGCAGAGATCCGGCGGAGGAGCTGTTTTTT

j_call: TRBJ1-1
d_call: .
clone_size: many
v_call: TRBV6-6
cdr3_aa: CASSYGEGGTEAFF
cdr3_nt: TGTGCCAGCAGTTACGGGGAAGGGGGCACTGAAGCTTTCTTT

j_call: TRBJ2-1
d_call: TRBD2
clone_size: .
v_call: TRBV5-4
cdr3_aa: CASSLSSGVYNEQFF
cdr3_nt: TGTGCCAGCAGCTTGAGTAGCGGGGTCTACAATGAGCAGTTCTTC

j_call: TRBJ1-3
d_call: .
clone_size: .
v_call: TRBV29-1
cdr3_aa: CSVEESGNTIYF
cdr3_nt: TGCAGCGTTGAGGAGTCGGGAAACACCATATATTTT

j_call: TRBJ1-1
d_call: .
clone_size: .
v_call: TRBV19
cdr3_aa: CASIQDGNTEAFF
cdr3_nt: TGTGCCAGTATTCAGGACGGGAACACTGAAGCTTTCTTT

j_call: TRBJ1-2
d_call: .
clone_size: .
v_call: TRBV30
cdr3_aa: CAWIGGPGGYTF
cdr3_nt: TGTGCCTGGATAGGCGGACCTGGAGGCTACACCTTC

j_call: TRBJ2-7
d_call: .
clone_size: .
v_call: TRBV7-2
cdr3_aa: CASSLGGAETYEQYF
cdr3_nt: TGTGCCAGCAGCTTAGGTGGCGCGGAGACCTACGAGCAGTACTTC

j_call: TRBJ1-2
d_call: TRBD1
clone_size: .
v_call: TRBV2
cdr3_aa: CASSQQGSRGYTF
cdr3_nt: TGTGCCAGCAGTCAACAGGGGTCTCGCGGCTACACCTTC

j_call: TRBJ2-6
d_call: .
clone_size: few
v_call: TRBV19
cdr3_aa: CASSIITSGANVLTF
cdr3_nt: TGTGCCAGTAGTATAATAACAAGTGGGGCCAACGTCCTGACTTTC

j_call: TRBJ1-5
d_call: TRBD1
clone_size: .
v_call: TRBV5-6
cdr3_aa: CASSLEGTGGQPQHF
cdr3_nt: TGTGCCAGCAGCTTAGAAGGGACAGGGGGTCAGCCCCAGCATTTT

j_call: TRBJ2-3
d_call: .
clone_size: .
v_call: TRBV29-1
cdr3_aa: CSVELSGVDKQYF
cdr3_nt: TGCAGCGTTGAGTTGTCCGGGGTTGATAAGCAGTATTTT

j_call: TRBJ2-7
d_call: TRBD1
clone_size: many
v_call: TRBV7-9
cdr3_aa: CASSSRLNRGYEQYF
cdr3_nt: TGTGCCAGCAGCTCTAGATTAAACAGGGGCTACGAGCAGTACTTC

j_call: TRBJ2-5
d_call: .
clone_size: .
v_call: TRBV7-2
cdr3_aa: CASSSEPGLGETQYF
cdr3_nt: TGTGCCAGCAGCTCAGAGCCGGGACTTGGAGAGACCCAGTACTTC

j_call: TRBJ2-7
d_call: TRBD1
clone_size: .
v_call: TRBV7-2
cdr3_aa: CASRGLGTGPSYEQYF
cdr3_nt: TGTGCCAGCAGGGGACTCGGGACAGGGCCGTCCTACGAGCAGTACTTC

j_call: TRBJ1-1
d_call: TRBD1
clone_size: .
v_call: TRBV7-2
cdr3_aa: CASRWGTDARTEAFF
cdr3_nt: TGTGCCAGCAGGTGGGGGACAGACGCCAGGACTGAAGCTTTCTTT

j_call: TRBJ2-5
d_call: TRBD1
clone_size: .
v_call: TRBV5-1
cdr3_aa: CASSASTGTETQYF
cdr3_nt: TGCGCCAGCAGCGCCTCGACAGGGACCGAGACCCAGTACTTC

j_call: TRBJ1-3
d_call: .
clone_size: .
v_call: TRBV9
cdr3_aa: CASSVGSISGNTIYF
cdr3_nt: TGTGCCAGCAGCGTAGGTAGTATCTCTGGAAACACCATATATTTT

j_call: TRBJ2-1
d_call: .
clone_size: .
v_call: TRBV27
cdr3_aa: CASSPLAGNEQFF
cdr3_nt: TGTGCCAGCAGCCCCCTGGCCGGCAATGAGCAGTTCTTC

j_call: TRBJ1-5
d_call: TRBD1
clone_size: once
v_call: TRBV19
cdr3_aa: CATGTGGGQPQHF
cdr3_nt: TGTGCCACCGGGACAGGGGGCGGACAGCCCCAGCATTTT

j_call: TRBJ1-5
d_call: .
clone_size: .
v_call: TRBV30
cdr3_aa: CAWSGTGIGNQPQHF
cdr3_nt: TGTGCCTGGAGCGGAACAGGGATAGGCAATCAGCCCCAGCATTTT

j_call: TRBJ2-7
d_call: .
clone_size: .
v_call: TRBV5-1
cdr3_aa: CASSINRNDYEQYF
cdr3_nt: TGCGCCAGCAGCATCAATCGCAATGACTACGAGCAGTACTTC

j_call: TRBJ2-7
d_call: .
clone_size: few
v_call: TRBV27
cdr3_aa: CASSLRGRGREQYF
cdr3_nt: TGTGCCAGCAGTTTACGTGGCAGGGGTCGCGAGCAGTACTTC

j_call: TRBJ1-6
d_call: TRBD1
clone_size: .
v_call: TRBV5-1
cdr3_aa: CASSLRTGGSTLHF
cdr3_nt: TGCGCCAGCAGCTTGAGGACAGGGGGTTCGACCCTCCACTTT

j_call: TRBJ2-7
d_call: TRBD1
clone_size: .
v_call: TRBV6-5
cdr3_aa: CASSPPGTGAGEQYF
cdr3_nt: TGTGCCAGCAGCCCCCCCGGGACAGGGGCTGGGGAGCAGTACTTC

j_call: TRBJ1-1
d_call: .
clone_size: .
v_call: TRBV19
cdr3_aa: CASSRTTNTEAFF
cdr3_nt: TGTGCCAGTAGTCGGACGACGAACACTGAAGCTTTCTTT

j_call: TRBJ1-2
d_call: TRBD1
clone_size: .
v_call: TRBV7-2
cdr3_aa: CASSLDRPGGVYGYTF
cdr3_nt: TGTGCCAGCAGCTTAGATCGGCCAGGGGGCGTCTATGGCTACACCTTC

j_call: TRBJ1-2
d_call: .
clone_size: .
v_call: TRBV11-2
cdr3_aa: CASSPLPGDGYTF
cdr3_nt: TGTGCCAGCAGCCCCCTGCCAGGGGATGGCTACACCTTC

j_call: TRBJ1-1
d_call: TRBD1
clone_size: .
v_call: TRBV9
cdr3_aa: CASSPGTGANMNTEAFF
cdr3_nt: TGTGCCAGCAGCCCCGGGACAGGGGCAAATATGAACACTGAAGCTTTCTTT

j_call: TRBJ2-2
d_call: TRBD2
clone_size: .
v_call: TRBV7-9
cdr3_aa: CASRFLSGANTGELFF
cdr3_nt: TGTGCCAGCAGGTTCCTTAGCGGGGCGAACACCGGGGAGCTGTTTTTT

j_call: TRBJ2-4
d_call: TRBD1
clone_size: many
v_call: TRBV18
cdr3_aa: CASSPLSPTGVAKNIQYF
cdr3_nt: TGTGCCAGCTCACCACTCTCCCCAACAGGGGTGGCCAAAAACATTCAGTACTTC

j_call: TRBJ1-2
d_call: TRBD1
clone_size: .
v_call: TRBV5-1
cdr3_aa: CASSLVVGQGNYTF
cdr3_nt: TGCGCCAGCAGCTTGGTTGTGGGACAGGGAAACTACACCTTC

j_call: TRBJ2-3
d_call: .
clone_size: .
v_call: TRBV4-3
cdr3_aa: CASSQQVPDTQYF
cdr3_nt: TGCGCCAGCAGCCAACAAGTCCCAGATACGCAGTATTTT

j_call: TRBJ2-5
d_call: .
clone_size: few
v_call: TRBV9
cdr3_aa: CASSGQETQYF
cdr3_nt: TGTGCCAGCAGCGGGCAAGAGACCCAGTACTTC

j_call: TRBJ2-7
d_call: TRBD2
clone_size: .
v_call: TRBV7-2
cdr3_aa: CASSLRPSGGYEQYF
cdr3_nt: TGTGCCAGCAGCCTACGTCCTAGCGGGGGCTACGAGCAGTACTTC

j_call: TRBJ2-7
d_call: .
clone_size: few
v_call: TRBV19
cdr3_aa: CASSRTAYEQYF
cdr3_nt: TGTGCCAGTAGTCGAACAGCCTACGAGCAGTACTTC

j_call: TRBJ1-2
d_call: TRBD1
clone_size: few
v_call: TRBV12-5
cdr3_aa: CASARETGDLYGYTF
cdr3_nt: TGTGCTAGTGCCCGAGAGACAGGGGATCTCTATGGCTACACCTTC

j_call: TRBJ2-5
d_call: .
clone_size: .
v_call: TRBV9
cdr3_aa: CASSVGGWGETQYF
cdr3_nt: TGTGCCAGCAGCGTAGGAGGGTGGGGCGAGACCCAGTACTTC

j_call: TRBJ1-6
d_call: .
clone_size: few
v_call: TRBV5-1
cdr3_aa: CASSLSAGWDSPLHF
cdr3_nt: TGCGCCAGCAGCTTGTCTGCAGGGTGGGATTCACCCCTCCACTTT

j_call: TRBJ2-3
d_call: .
clone_size: .
v_call: TRBV20-1
cdr3_aa: CSARADTQYF
cdr3_nt: TGCAGTGCTCGGGCCGATACGCAGTATTTT

j_call: TRBJ1-6
d_call: TRBD1
clone_size: few
v_call: TRBV2
cdr3_aa: CASIVGQQNSPLHF
cdr3_nt: TGTGCCAGCATCGTGGGACAGCAAAATTCACCCCTCCACTTT

j_call: TRBJ1-2
d_call: TRBD1
clone_size: .
v_call: TRBV6-5
cdr3_aa: CASSRDSRHGYTF
cdr3_nt: TGTGCCAGCAGTAGGGACAGCCGTCATGGCTACACCTTC

j_call: TRBJ1-1
d_call: .
clone_size: .
v_call: TRBV30
cdr3_aa: CAWSVSGNLEAFF
cdr3_nt: TGTGCCTGGAGTGTATCCGGGAATCTTGAAGCTTTCTTT